This T cell receptor beta chain was obtained from a study of cytomegalovirus exposure and HLA in healthy donors. Of note for this clone: Antigen: not known.

Overall study findings and caveats: Most TCR sequences were rare, but some public TCRs occurred in many donors.

The length of the CDR3 is 17 residues. Germline values: CDR1 SGHRS, CDR2 YFSETQ. The V and J ends lost 2 bases and 4 bases respectively, with 22 bases between them. Method: immunoSEQ multiplex PCR; TCRdb's copy keeps in-frame clones and lacks some. The table lists 350,000 or so clones, 80% to 90% of them singletons. Sequenced: PBMCs. The V gene is TRBV5-1, the J gene TRBJ2-7, with a tentative D call TRBD2 (6 bases). The sequence came from a woman between 18 and 29 years old in good health and CMV-seronegative. The CDR3 is CASSFLPTTTSDYEQYF. The DNA of the CDR3 is TGCGCCAGCAGCTTCCTCCCTACTACGACTAGTGATTACGAGCAGTACTTC.